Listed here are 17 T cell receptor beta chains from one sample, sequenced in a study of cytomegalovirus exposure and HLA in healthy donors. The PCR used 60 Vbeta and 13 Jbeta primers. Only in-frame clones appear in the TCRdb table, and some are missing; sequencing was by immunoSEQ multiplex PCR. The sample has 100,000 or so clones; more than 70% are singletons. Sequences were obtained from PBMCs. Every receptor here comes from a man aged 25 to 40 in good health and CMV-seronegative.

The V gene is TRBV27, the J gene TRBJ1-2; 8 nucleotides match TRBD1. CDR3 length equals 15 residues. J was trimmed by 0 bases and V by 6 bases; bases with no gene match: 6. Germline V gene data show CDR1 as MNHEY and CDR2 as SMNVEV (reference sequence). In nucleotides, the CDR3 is TGTGCCAGCAGCTACAGGACAGGGACTAACTATGGCTACACCTTC. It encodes CASSYRTGTNYGYTF.

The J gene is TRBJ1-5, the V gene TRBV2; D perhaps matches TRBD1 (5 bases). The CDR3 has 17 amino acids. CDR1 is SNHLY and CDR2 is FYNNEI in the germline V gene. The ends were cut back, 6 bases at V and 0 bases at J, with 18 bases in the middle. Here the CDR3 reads CASRTDPKIFSNQPQHF. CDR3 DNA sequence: TGTGCCAGCAGGACAGACCCCAAAATTTTTAGCAATCAGCCCCAGCATTTT.

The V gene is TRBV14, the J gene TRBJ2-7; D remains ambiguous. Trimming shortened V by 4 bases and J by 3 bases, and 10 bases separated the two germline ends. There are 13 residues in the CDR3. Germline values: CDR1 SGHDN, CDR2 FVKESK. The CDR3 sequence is CASSPWSNYEQYF. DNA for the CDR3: TGTGCCAGCAGCCCGTGGAGCAACTACGAGCAGTACTTC.

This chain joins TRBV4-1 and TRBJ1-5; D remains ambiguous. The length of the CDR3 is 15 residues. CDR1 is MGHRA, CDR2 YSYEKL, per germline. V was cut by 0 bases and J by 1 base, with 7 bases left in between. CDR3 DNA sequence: TGCGCCAGCAGCCAAGATTTCCAGAGCAATCAGCCCCAGCATTTT. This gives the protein CASSQDFQSNQPQHF.

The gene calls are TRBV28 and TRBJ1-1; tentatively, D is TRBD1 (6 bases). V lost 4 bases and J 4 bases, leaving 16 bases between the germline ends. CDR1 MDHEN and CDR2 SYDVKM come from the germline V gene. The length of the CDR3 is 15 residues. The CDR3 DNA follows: TGTGCCAGCAGTTCCCCGGGGGGCCACGGCACTGAAGCTTTCTTT. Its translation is CASSSPGGHGTEAFF. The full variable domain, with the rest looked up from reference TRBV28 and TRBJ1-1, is DVKVTQSSRYLVKRTGEKVFLECVQDMDHENMFWYRQDPGLGLRLIYFSYDVKMKEKGDIPEGYSVSREKKERFSLILESASTNQTSMYLCASSSPGGHGTEAFFGQGTRLTVV.

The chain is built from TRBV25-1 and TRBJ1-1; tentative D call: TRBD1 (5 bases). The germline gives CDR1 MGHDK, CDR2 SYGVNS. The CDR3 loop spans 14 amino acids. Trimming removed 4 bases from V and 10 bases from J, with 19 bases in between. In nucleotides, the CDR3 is TGTGCCAGCAGTGCCGACGCGGGACCTAAGGGAGCTTTCTTT. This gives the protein CASSADAGPKGAFF.

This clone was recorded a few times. This CDR3 is CASSRGLGEKLFF. The CDR3 nucleotides read TGTGCCAGCAGTCGAGGACTGGGGGAAAAACTGTTTTTT. This sequence joins TRBV6-5 and TRBJ1-4; no reliable D call. Per germline, CDR1 MNHEY and CDR2 SVGAGI. This CDR3 has 13 amino acids. V was clipped by 5 bases and J by 8 bases, with 12 bases between them.

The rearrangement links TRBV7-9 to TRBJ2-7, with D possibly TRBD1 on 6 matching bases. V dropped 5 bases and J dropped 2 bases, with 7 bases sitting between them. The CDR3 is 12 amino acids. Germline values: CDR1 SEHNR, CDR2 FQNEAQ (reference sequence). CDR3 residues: CASSGTPYEQYF. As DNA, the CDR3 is TGTGCCAGCAGCGGGACACCCTACGAGCAGTACTTC.

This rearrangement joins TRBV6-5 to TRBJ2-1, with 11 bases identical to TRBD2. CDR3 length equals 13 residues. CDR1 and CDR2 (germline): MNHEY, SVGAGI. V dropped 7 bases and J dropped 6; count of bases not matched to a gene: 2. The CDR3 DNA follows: TGTGCCAGCACAGGGACTAGCGGCAATGAGCAGTTCTTC. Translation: CASTGTSGNEQFF.

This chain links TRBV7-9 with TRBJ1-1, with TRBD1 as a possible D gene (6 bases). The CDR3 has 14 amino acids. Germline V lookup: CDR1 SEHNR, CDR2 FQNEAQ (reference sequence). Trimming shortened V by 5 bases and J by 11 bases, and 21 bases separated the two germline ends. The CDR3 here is CASSTRTEPTSAFF. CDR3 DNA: TGTGCCAGCAGCACCCGGACAGAGCCCACTTCGGCTTTCTTT.

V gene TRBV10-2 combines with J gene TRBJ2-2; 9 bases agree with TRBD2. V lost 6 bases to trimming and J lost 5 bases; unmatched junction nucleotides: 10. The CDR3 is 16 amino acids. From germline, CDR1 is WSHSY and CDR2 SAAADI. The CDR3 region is CASRPPGLAETGELFF. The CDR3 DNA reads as TGCGCCAGCAGACCACCGGGACTAGCCGAAACCGGGGAGCTGTTTTTT.

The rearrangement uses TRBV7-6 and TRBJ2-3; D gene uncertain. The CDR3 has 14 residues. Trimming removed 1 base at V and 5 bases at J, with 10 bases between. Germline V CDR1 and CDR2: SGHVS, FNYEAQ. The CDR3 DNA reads TGTGCCAGCAGCTTAGTTGGTGGCCGAGATACGCAGTATTTT. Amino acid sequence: CASSLVGGRDTQYF.

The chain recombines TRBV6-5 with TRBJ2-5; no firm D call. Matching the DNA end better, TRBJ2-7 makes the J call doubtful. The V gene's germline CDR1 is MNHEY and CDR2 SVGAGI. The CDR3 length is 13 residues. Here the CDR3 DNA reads TGTGCCAGCAGTCGATACGATTCCTACGAGCAGTACTTC. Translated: CASSRYDSYEQYF.

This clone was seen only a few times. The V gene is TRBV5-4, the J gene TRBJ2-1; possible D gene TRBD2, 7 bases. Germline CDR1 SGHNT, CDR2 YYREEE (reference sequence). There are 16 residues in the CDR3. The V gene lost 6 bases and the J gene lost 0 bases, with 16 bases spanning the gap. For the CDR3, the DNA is TGTGCCAGCAAGGAGGGGGGGGCCGGCTCCTACAATGAGCAGTTCTTC. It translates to CASKEGGAGSYNEQFF.

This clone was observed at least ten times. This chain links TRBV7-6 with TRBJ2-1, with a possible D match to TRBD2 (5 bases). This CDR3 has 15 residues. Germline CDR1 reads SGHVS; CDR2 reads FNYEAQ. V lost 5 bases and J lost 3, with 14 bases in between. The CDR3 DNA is TGTGCCAGCAGCCACCCCCCGGCGGGCTACAATGAGCAGTTCTTC. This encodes CASSHPPAGYNEQFF.

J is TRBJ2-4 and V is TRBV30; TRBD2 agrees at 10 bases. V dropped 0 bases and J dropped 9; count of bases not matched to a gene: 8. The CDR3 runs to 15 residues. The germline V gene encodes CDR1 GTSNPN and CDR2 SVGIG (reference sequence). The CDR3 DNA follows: TGTGCCTGGAGTGTTCCCGGGGAGCGGGGGGGCATTCAGTACTTC. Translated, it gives CAWSVPGERGGIQYF.

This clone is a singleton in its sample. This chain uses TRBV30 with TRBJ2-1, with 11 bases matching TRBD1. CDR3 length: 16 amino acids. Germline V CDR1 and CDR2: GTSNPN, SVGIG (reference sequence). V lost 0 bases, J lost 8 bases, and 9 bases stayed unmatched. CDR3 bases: TGTGCCTGGAGTGTCGGGACAGGGGGTTCGGACGATGAGCAGTTCTTC. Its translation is CAWSVGTGGSDDEQFF.